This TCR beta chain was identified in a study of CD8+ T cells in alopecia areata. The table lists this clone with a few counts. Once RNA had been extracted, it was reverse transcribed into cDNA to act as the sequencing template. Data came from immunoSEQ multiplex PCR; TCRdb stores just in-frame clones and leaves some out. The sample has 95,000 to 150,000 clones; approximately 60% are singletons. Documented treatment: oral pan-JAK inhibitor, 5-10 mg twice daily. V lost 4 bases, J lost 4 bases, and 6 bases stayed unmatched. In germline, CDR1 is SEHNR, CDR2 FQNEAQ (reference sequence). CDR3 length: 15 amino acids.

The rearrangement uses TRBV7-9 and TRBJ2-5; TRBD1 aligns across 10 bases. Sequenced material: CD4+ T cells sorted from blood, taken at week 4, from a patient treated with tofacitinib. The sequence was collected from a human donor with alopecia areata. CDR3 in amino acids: CASSSRTGGRETQYF. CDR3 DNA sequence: TGTGCCAGCAGCTCCCGGACAGGGGGTCGAGAGACCCAGTACTTC.